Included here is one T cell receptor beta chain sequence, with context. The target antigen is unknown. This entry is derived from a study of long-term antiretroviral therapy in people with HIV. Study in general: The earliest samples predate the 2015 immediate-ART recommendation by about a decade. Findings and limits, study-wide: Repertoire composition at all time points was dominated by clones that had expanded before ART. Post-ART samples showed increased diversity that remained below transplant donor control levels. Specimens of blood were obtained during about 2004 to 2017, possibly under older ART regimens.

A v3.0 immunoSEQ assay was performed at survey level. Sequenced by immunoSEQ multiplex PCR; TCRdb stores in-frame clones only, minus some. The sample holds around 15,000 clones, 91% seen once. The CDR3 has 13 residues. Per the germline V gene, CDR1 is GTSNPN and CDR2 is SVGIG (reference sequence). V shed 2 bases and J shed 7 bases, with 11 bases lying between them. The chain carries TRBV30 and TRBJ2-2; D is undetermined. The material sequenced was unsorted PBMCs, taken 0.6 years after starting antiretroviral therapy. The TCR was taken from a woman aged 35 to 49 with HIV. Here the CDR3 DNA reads TGTGCCTGGAGTCCGACCTTAAGCGGGGAGCTGTTTTTT. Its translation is CAWSPTLSGELFF.